One and the same sample provided the 28 T cell receptor beta chains below, sequenced in a study of graft-versus-host responses after intestinal transplantation. Sequencing was performed with immunoSEQ multiplex PCR; in TCRdb, only in-frame clones are kept and a portion is missing. The profile shows around 9,500 clones, around nine tenths of them singletons. The source was PBMCs, collected more than 230 days after intestinal transplant. All receptors derive from a human patient who received an intestinal transplant, so some T cells may come from the graft donor.

The chain joins TRBV5-1 to TRBJ2-3; no reliable D call. Per the germline V gene, CDR1 is SGHRS and CDR2 is YFSETQ. The CDR3 spans 12 residues. Trimming pared 4 bases from V and 0 bases from J, leaving 3 bases between. This CDR3 reads CASSPSTDTQYF. The CDR3 DNA sequence: TGCGCCAGCAGCCCGAGCACAGATACGCAGTATTTT.

V gene TRBV7-3 combines with J gene TRBJ1-5, with 12 bases fitting TRBD1. Trimming took 5 bases from V and 9 from J; bases not matched to a gene: 17. Germline V gives CDR1 SGHTA, CDR2 FQGTGA. The CDR3 extends over 18 amino acids. CDR3 DNA sequence: TGTGCCAGCAGCCCGCGGGACAGGGGGCCATTCGTCTTACGGCCCCAGCATTTT. Its translation: CASSPRDRGPFVLRPQHF.

The chain is built from TRBV7-2 and TRBJ2-1; TRBD2 aligns across 11 bases. The germline V gene encodes CDR1 SGHTA and CDR2 FQGNSA. The J segment lost 9 bases and the V segment lost 4 bases, leaving 17 bases of the junction unmatched. The CDR3 contains 18 residues. The CDR3 DNA follows: TGTGCCAGCAGCTATAGACCTATCCCACTAGCGGGAGCAAGTGAGCAGTTCTTC. This translates into CASSYRPIPLAGASEQFF.

The chain joins TRBV28 to TRBJ1-5; D gene unclear. Per germline, CDR1 MDHEN and CDR2 SYDVKM. The CDR3 runs 13 residues. The V gene lost 5 bases and the J gene lost 0 bases, with 5 bases spanning the gap. Here the CDR3 DNA reads TGTGCCAGCAGTCACGGTAGCAATCAGCCCCAGCATTTT. This sequence encodes CASSHGSNQPQHF.

The J gene is TRBJ1-2, the V gene TRBV5-6; maybe TRBD1 (5 bases). The CDR3 spans 18 residues. In germline, CDR1 is SGHDT, CDR2 YYEEEE. Trimming took 4 bases from V and 4 from J, leaving 26 bases between them. The CDR3 spells CASSSAAGQSIPSYGYTF. As DNA, the CDR3 is TGTGCCAGCAGCAGCGCGGCGGGGCAGAGCATACCTAGCTATGGCTACACCTTC.

For this clone: The CDR3 does not end in the conserved phenylalanine or tryptophan, so this is likely a read error. V and J are TRBV4-1 and TRBJ2-7; TRBD1 aligns across 7 bases. The trim removed 1 base at V and 1 base at J, leaving 4 bases unmatched. The CDR3 extends over 15 amino acids. Germline CDR1 and CDR2: MGHRA and YSYEKL. The CDR3 sequence: CASSQGPGQSYEQYL. In DNA, the CDR3 is TGCGCCAGCAGCCAAGGTCCGGGACAGTCCTACGAGCAGTACCTC.

V gene TRBV28 combines with J gene TRBJ2-7; 16 bases align to TRBD2. V trimming: 2 bases; J trimming: 2 bases; junction bases outside the gene matches: 3. Germline values: CDR1 MDHEN, CDR2 SYDVKM. The CDR3 length is 17 residues. The CDR3 coding sequence is TGTGCCAGCAGTTTACAGGGGACTAGCGGGAGGGCCTACGAGCAGTACTTC. The encoded protein is CASSLQGTSGRAYEQYF.

The CDR3: CASSLPGREEENEQFF. The CDR3 DNA reads TGCGCCAGCAGCTTGCCCGGGCGGGAGGAGGAGAATGAGCAGTTCTTC. The genes are TRBV5-1 and TRBJ2-1, with 8 nucleotides matching TRBD2. The germline gives CDR1 SGHRS, CDR2 YFSETQ. This CDR3 has 16 residues. V was pared by 1 base and J by 7 bases, with 10 bases of the junction left unmatched.

The genes are TRBV5-1 and TRBJ2-1; possible D gene TRBD1, 6 bases. V was clipped by 2 bases and J by 7 bases, with 7 bases between them. This CDR3 has 12 residues. CDR1 is SGHRS, CDR2 YFSETQ, per germline. Here the CDR3 DNA reads TGCGCCAGCAGCTTAGGACAGAATGAGCAGTTCTTC. This translates into CASSLGQNEQFF.

The chain recombines TRBV28 with TRBJ2-1; D not resolved. The CDR3 consists of 16 residues. Trimming took 3 bases from V and 0 from J, leaving 12 bases between them. Germline CDR1 reads MDHEN; CDR2 reads SYDVKM. The CDR3 DNA follows: TGTGCCAGCAGTTTGAGTAGGCTTAGCTCCTACAATGAGCAGTTCTTC. Residues: CASSLSRLSSYNEQFF. The full variable domain, with the rest looked up from reference TRBV28 and TRBJ2-1, is DVKVTQSSRYLVKRTGEKVFLECVQDMDHENMFWYRQDPGLGLRLIYFSYDVKMKEKGDIPEGYSVSREKKERFSLILESASTNQTSMYLCASSLSRLSSYNEQFFGPGTRLTVL.

The rearrangement joins TRBV7-1 to TRBJ2-7; D not resolved. TRBV7-1 is placed among ORFs of uncertain function. V was pared by 5 bases and J by 2 bases, with 10 bases between. The CDR3 runs 13 residues. CDR3 in amino acids: CASSLIGPYEQYF. The CDR3 DNA is TGTGCCAGCAGCCTAATCGGGCCCTACGAGCAGTACTTC.

The rearrangement uses TRBV7-6 and TRBJ2-3; 14 positions agree with TRBD2. The CDR3 spans 15 residues. The ends lost 6 bases at V and 7 bases at J; junction bases unmatched: 6. Germline-derived CDR1 and CDR2 are SGHVS and FNYEAQ. CDR3 sequence (DNA): TGTGCCAGCAGTCCCGGGACTAGCGGGAGAAATACGCAGTATTTT. It is translated as CASSPGTSGRNTQYF.

V and J are TRBV6-1 and TRBJ2-1; 12 bases line up with TRBD2. The CDR3 runs to 22 residues. V trimming: 2 bases; J trimming: 4 bases; junction bases outside the gene matches: 21. Germline assignment: CDR1 MNHNS and CDR2 SASEGT. The CDR3 sequence is CASSELETSGSPAPYIYNEQFF. The CDR3 coding sequence is TGTGCCAGCAGTGAATTAGAGACTAGCGGGAGTCCCGCACCCTACATTTACAATGAGCAGTTCTTC.

The genes are TRBV30 and TRBJ2-2, with 11 positions matching TRBD1. The CDR3 totals 15 residues. Trimming took 5 bases from V and 3 from J; bases not matched to a gene: 5. Germline assignment: CDR1 GTSNPN and CDR2 SVGIG (reference sequence). The CDR3 nucleotides are TGTGCCTGGTCACCGGGACAGGGGGACACCGGGGAGCTGTTTTTT. This encodes CAWSPGQGDTGELFF. The full variable domain, in which reference TRBV30 and TRBJ2-2 provide the parts outside the CDR3, is SQTIHQWPATLVQPVGSPLSLECTVEGTSNPNLYWYRQAAGRGLQLLFYSVGIGQISSEVPQNLSASRPQDRQFILSSKKLLLSDSGFYLCAWSPGQGDTGELFFGEGSRLTVL.

This rearrangement joins TRBV5-6 to TRBJ1-1; D uncertain. Germline V lookup: CDR1 SGHDT, CDR2 YYEEEE. Trimming left V 2 bases short and J 1 base short, with 6 bases between. CDR3 length equals 13 residues. The CDR3: CASSFWENTEAFF. The CDR3 nucleotides are TGTGCCAGCAGCTTTTGGGAGAACACTGAAGCTTTCTTT.

This rearrangement joins TRBV7-2 to TRBJ2-7, with D hard to call. Germline V gives CDR1 SGHTA, CDR2 FQGNSA. The CDR3 is made up of 14 amino acids. V was trimmed by 0 bases and J by 0 bases, leaving 6 bases between them. CDR3 protein: CASSLAPSSYEQYF. CDR3 sequence (DNA): TGTGCCAGCAGCTTAGCCCCGAGCTCCTACGAGCAGTACTTC. The full variable domain, with the rest looked up from reference TRBV7-2 and TRBJ2-7, is GAGVSQSPSNKVTEKGKDVELRCDPISGHTALYWYRQSLGQGLEFLIYFQGNSAPDKSGLPSDRFSAERTGGSVSTLTIQRTQQEDSAVYLCASSLAPSSYEQYFGPGTRLTVT.

The CDR3 sequence: CSVSTVLSYEQYF. In DNA, the CDR3 is TGCAGCGTTTCGACTGTCCTCTCCTACGAGCAGTACTTC. J is TRBJ2-7 and V is TRBV29-1; no clear D gene. CDR3 length: 13 residues. The ends were cut back, 5 bases at V and 0 bases at J, with 11 bases in the middle. Germline CDR1 is SQVTM and CDR2 is ANQGSEA.

The V and J genes are TRBV11-2 and TRBJ1-2; D is uncertain. V was cut by 3 bases and J by 0 bases, with 11 bases left in between. This CDR3 has 15 amino acids. Looked up from germline, CDR1 is SGHAT and CDR2 is FQNNGV. The DNA of the CDR3 is TGTGCCAGCAGCTTGAGGGCGGGAGCTAACTATGGCTACACCTTC. It encodes CASSLRAGANYGYTF.

This chain uses TRBV28 with TRBJ2-6; unclear D gene. CDR1 is MDHEN, CDR2 SYDVKM, per germline. The CDR3 length is 15 residues. V was shortened by 7 bases and J by 0 bases, with 10 bases between the two germline ends. CDR3 in amino acids: CASTSPSSGANVLTF. CDR3 coding DNA: TGTGCCAGCACCTCCCCGTCCTCTGGGGCCAACGTCCTGACTTTC.

J is TRBJ2-1 and V is TRBV2; TRBD2 matches at 12 bases. This CDR3 has 16 amino acids. Germline loops: CDR1 SNHLY, CDR2 FYNNEI. Trimming cost V 6 bases and J 8 bases; bases outside gene matches: 11. This CDR3 reads CASRERLAGEEDEQFF. The CDR3 nucleotides are TGTGCCAGCAGGGAAAGACTAGCGGGAGAGGAGGATGAGCAGTTCTTC.

The chain combines TRBV9 with TRBJ2-6; 7 bases map to TRBD2. The V gene end was trimmed by 4 bases and the J gene end by 4 bases; junction bases not matched to a gene: 11. CDR1 SGDLS and CDR2 YYNGEE come from the germline V gene. The CDR3 has 17 amino acids. The CDR3 sequence is CASSPLGGSLGANVLTF. Written as DNA, the CDR3 is TGTGCCAGCAGCCCGCTGGGCGGGAGTCTGGGGGCCAACGTCCTGACTTTC.

The V and J genes are TRBV5-8 and TRBJ2-1; 9 nucleotides line up with TRBD1. V was clipped by 3 bases and J by 9 bases; unmatched bases: 10. CDR3 length: 15 amino acids. Germline V gene sequence: CDR1 SGHTS, CDR2 YDEGEE. This chain's CDR3 is CASSSYPGTGIEQFF. The CDR3 DNA is TGTGCCAGCAGCTCATATCCCGGGACAGGGATTGAGCAGTTCTTC.

J is TRBJ2-7 and V is TRBV6-8, with 9 bases identical to TRBD2. V gave up 6 bases and J gave up 8 bases; unmatched junction bases: 5. CDR1 is MNHGY and CDR2 is SAAAGT in the germline V gene. CDR3 length: 12 amino acids. Here the CDR3 reads CASRGLAEKQYF. CDR3 DNA: TGTGCCAGCAGGGGACTAGCTGAGAAGCAGTACTTC.

The genes are TRBV7-2 and TRBJ1-2; 7 bases are shared with TRBD1. Germline V lookup: CDR1 SGHTA, CDR2 FQGNSA. The CDR3 covers 14 residues. The trim removed 4 bases at V and 4 bases at J, leaving 6 bases unmatched. The CDR3 DNA is TGTGCCAGCAGCTCCGGGACAGAGACCTATGGCTACACCTTC. Translated, it gives CASSSGTETYGYTF.

The chain recombines TRBV5-5 with TRBJ2-2, with D maybe TRBD2 (6 bases). Germline CDR1 reads SGHKS; CDR2 reads YYEKEE (reference sequence). The CDR3 spans 15 residues. Trimming removed 6 bases from V and 0 bases from J, with 12 bases in between. This chain's CDR3 is CASTLGTSNTGELFF. CDR3 nucleotides: TGTGCCAGCACCCTAGGGACTTCGAACACCGGGGAGCTGTTTTTT.

This chain joins TRBV5-1 and TRBJ2-7, with a possible D match to TRBD2 (5 bases). The V and J ends lost 3 bases and 4 bases respectively, with 17 bases between them. This CDR3 has 15 amino acids. Germline CDR1 and CDR2: SGHRS and YFSETQ. CDR3 region: CASSSIMGSGYEQYF. In DNA, the CDR3 is TGCGCCAGCAGCTCAATCATGGGTTCGGGATACGAGCAGTACTTC.

The V call is TRBV11-3, the J call TRBJ2-2; a weak D match, TRBD1 (6 bases). The CDR3 contains 14 residues. Germline CDR1 SGHNT, CDR2 YENEEA. Deletions cut 7 bases from V and 1 base from J, with 10 bases between. The DNA for the CDR3 is TGTGCCAGCACAATGACAGGGAACACCGGGGAGCTGTTTTTT. Protein sequence: CASTMTGNTGELFF.

For the CDR3, the DNA is TGTGCCAGCAGCTTCTGGGGGCCTTACGAGCAGTACTTC. This codes for CASSFWGPYEQYF. The chain employs TRBV7-9 and TRBJ2-7, with a weak D call TRBD1 (6 bases). The CDR3 length is 13 residues. The V and J ends lost 3 bases and 4 bases respectively, with 10 bases between them. Germline CDR1 and CDR2: SEHNR and FQNEAQ (reference sequence).